Given below is one T cell receptor beta chain in context. TCRdb's table, derived via immunoSEQ multiplex PCR, lists solely in-frame clones and lacks some. In the table there are tens of thousands of clones, 86% of which are singletons. The length of the CDR3 is 15 residues. V was shortened by 8 bases and J by 8 bases, with 24 bases between the two germline ends. Germline CDR1 and CDR2: LNHDA and SQIVND (reference sequence). The data were taken from a study of OX40 agonist ivuxolimab in advanced cancers. Study in general: A male proportion of under 90% was recorded, with mean age about 54 years and range roughly 20 to 85.

This TCR was recovered from an adult with an advanced solid tumor such as melanoma, head and neck, liver or kidney cancer. The V gene is TRBV19, the J gene TRBJ1-2; D is unclear. This specimen consisted of CD4+ or CD8+ T cells sorted from blood, obtained in a trial of the OX40 agonist ivuxolimab. The CDR3 DNA reads as TGTGCCAGTCATGGCCCTGGAGGGTATGTTGCCGGCTACACCTTC. As protein: CASHGPGGYVAGYTF.